The subject of this entry is one TCR beta chain. As yet, its antigen is unknown. MiXCR, applied by TCRdb to the 5' RACE reads, yields one record per CDR3 protein. This sample has 350,000 to 500,000 distinct CDR3 sequences, with 20% to 30% found just once. CDR3 length: 14 residues. CDR1 is DFQATT, CDR2 SNEGSKA, per germline (reference sequence). The V and J ends lost 6 bases and 8 bases, in that order; junction bases with no gene match: 10. The sample originates from a study of T-cell memory formation after mild COVID-19. Whole-study results and caveats: There was a balanced CD4/CD8 profile in clones contracting day 15 to 85, and later expanders leaned CD4+. Pre-infection memory harbored some responding clones, suggesting cross-reactive memory joined. For contracting clones, CD4+ ones sat mainly in CM and EM, CD8+ in EMRA.

The sample was PBMCs or a T cell subset sorted from them (not recorded which). V is TRBV20-1 and J is TRBJ1-1; 12 bases line up with TRBD1. The receptor comes from an adult woman who had mild COVID-19 (a few samples of this study predate the infection). Cell type and time point are not known. The chain's CDR3 is CSAPGQGASKEAFF. Written as DNA, the CDR3 is TGCAGTGCACCGGGACAGGGGGCGAGCAAGGAAGCTTTCTTT.